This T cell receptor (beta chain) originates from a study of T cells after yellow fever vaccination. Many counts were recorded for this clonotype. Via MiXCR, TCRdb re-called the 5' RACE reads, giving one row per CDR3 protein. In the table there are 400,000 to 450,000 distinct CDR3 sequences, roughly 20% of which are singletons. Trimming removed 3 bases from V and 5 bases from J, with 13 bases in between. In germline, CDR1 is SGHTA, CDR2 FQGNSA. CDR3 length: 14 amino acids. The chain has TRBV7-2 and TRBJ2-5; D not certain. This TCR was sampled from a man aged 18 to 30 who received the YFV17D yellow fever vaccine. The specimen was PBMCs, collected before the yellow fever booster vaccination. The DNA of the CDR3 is TGTGCCAGCAGCTTCGCCGGACGGGCTGAGACCCAGTACTTC. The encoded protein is CASSFAGRAETQYF.